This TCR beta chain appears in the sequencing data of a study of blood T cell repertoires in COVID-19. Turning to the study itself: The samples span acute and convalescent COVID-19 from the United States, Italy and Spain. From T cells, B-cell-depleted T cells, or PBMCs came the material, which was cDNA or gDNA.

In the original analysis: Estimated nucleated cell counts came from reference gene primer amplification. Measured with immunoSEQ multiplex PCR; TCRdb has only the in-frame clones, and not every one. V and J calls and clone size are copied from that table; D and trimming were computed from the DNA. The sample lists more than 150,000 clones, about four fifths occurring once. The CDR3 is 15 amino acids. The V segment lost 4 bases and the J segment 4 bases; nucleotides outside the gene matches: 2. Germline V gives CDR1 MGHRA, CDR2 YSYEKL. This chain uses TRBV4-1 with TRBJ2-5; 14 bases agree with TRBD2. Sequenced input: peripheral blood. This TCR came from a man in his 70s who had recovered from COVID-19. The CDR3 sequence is CASSPGLAGVETQYF. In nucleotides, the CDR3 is TGCGCCAGCAGCCCGGGACTAGCGGGAGTAGAGACCCAGTACTTC.